The sequence of this T cell receptor beta chain was determined in a study of T cells in Graves' hyperthyroidism and ophthalmopathy (dated by TCRdb to about 2019). With regard to the full study: Peripheral blood was collected at initial diagnosis, before any treatment. To identify TCR V-J signatures that set the groups apart, the researchers used a discovery cohort of 90 to 100 patients, made up of approximately 43 with Graves' ophthalmopathy and 57 with stable Graves' hyperthyroidism. Prospective prediction of ophthalmopathy was tested in an independent validation cohort of approximately 18 hyperthyroidism patients and some 17 patients who later progressed to ophthalmopathy. The 100 or so discovery patients were divided at random into training and test sets in a 7:3 ratio. Following sampling, methimazole starting at 30 mg daily was given to hyperthyroidism patients, and high-dose intravenous methylprednisolone was given to ophthalmopathy patients. Thyroid tissue and blood T-cell repertoires from roughly six Graves' hyperthyroidism patients were also compared in the study. The paper describes TCR Vbeta CDR3 sequencing of 140 or so peripheral blood samples, made up of roughly 45 ophthalmopathy patients, approximately 73 hyperthyroidism patients and some 17 progressor patients. Broad study findings and their caveats: Sample size was not statistically predetermined, and blinding of investigators to group allocation was not performed. In cross-validation, a model built on a 13 V-J signature told ophthalmopathy apart from stable hyperthyroidism with under 90% sensitivity and about 81% specificity, and in testing the same model reached 80%/75%. In validation, the model predicted progression to ophthalmopathy with around 71% sensitivity and 72% to 85% specificity, a median of around six months before onset. Most expanded thyroid clonotypes (frequency above 0.001) were also found in blood, which suggests that blood repertoires may mirror thyroid immune responses.

Amplification of TCR beta CDR3 regions was carried out from RNA transcripts. The TCR CDR3 was subjected to a first round of RT-PCR using the HTBI primer set and the Qiagen OneStep RT-PCR kit. Libraries were constructed in a second round of multiplex PCR, after which size selection and purification were carried out. Paired-end sequencing of the libraries was performed with 100 bp reads on an Illumina HiSeq2000. The study's own analysis went as follows. SOAPnuke was used to process the raw data, removing reads that contained adapters or uncalled bases, had a mean Phred below 15, or lacked an exact match to the constant primer or identifier. COPE v1.2.5 was used to merge the high-quality paired reads, and each unique nucleotide sequence was defined as a clonotype. MiTCR v1.1 was used to align the clonotypes against IMGT TRBV, TRBD and TRBJ reference segments. The analysis was restricted to V-J combinations with a frequency above 0.0001, which together covered about 99% of the repertoires. The TCS score was defined as F50 (clonal expansion) divided by E x V (chaos), with BLOSUM62-based TCRdist calculated between CDR3 peptides within each V-J. Welch's t-statistics and random forest reduced some 510 V-J features to 13, which were used in a naive Bayes classifier (R e1071). TCRdb reworked the public reads: Q25 trimming with fastp, MiXCR clone assembly, productive beta chains retained. Rows with one shared CDR3 protein collapse into an entry with the most common genes and DNA. The V and J calls, along with clone size, are taken from TCRdb and not from the paper's own processing. The sample table records more than 300,000 distinct CDR3 sequences; approximately 18% of these occur just once. In total, the top ten clones hold around a third of the sample.

Hyperthyroidism patients were newly diagnosed, had a disease duration of under 2 months, and were aged 18 to 65 years. Patients with uncontrolled infections, other autoimmune diseases, pregnancy or lactation were excluded. Diagnoses were established on the basis of clinical symptoms, serum thyroxine and TRAb, thyroid ultrasound, and orbital computed tomography. For progressor patients, blood was drawn at the first diagnosis of hyperthyroidism, before any ophthalmopathy symptoms had appeared. Ficoll-Paque density gradient centrifugation was used to isolate PBMCs from around 10 ml of fresh peripheral blood. Progressor patients were initially diagnosed with Graves' hyperthyroidism and developed ophthalmopathy during follow-up. Total RNA was extracted with Trizol reagent, and quality was checked on an Agilent 2100 Bioanalyzer. This clonotype was recorded many times. The antigen this receptor binds is unknown. Qualities for individual bases were not recorded, and no much larger clone is one base off.

This TCR derives from a woman in her twenties or thirties with Graves' hyperthyroidism that later progressed to Graves' ophthalmopathy. Sequencing was carried out using blood.

The DNA is as follows: TGTGCCAGCAGTTCTCCCGCAGCTGAAGCTTTCTTT. Translated, it gives CASSSPAAEAFF. The V gene is TRBV12-3 or TRBV12-4 and the J gene is TRBJ1-1; the D segment cannot be called with confidence. The CDR3 holds 12 amino acids from the cysteine to the phenylalanine. CDR3 DNA is the only sequence kept; it has 36 bases, read in frame from the first base. The germline ends are 9 bases apart after V is trimmed by 4 bases and J by 6 bases.